A selection of T cell receptor beta chains follows, all from one sample in a study of blood T cell repertoires in COVID-19. TCRdb's copy holds only in-frame clones and misses some; the assay was immunoSEQ multiplex PCR. The sample lists approximately 75,000 clones, around 80% occurring once. Sequenced sample: peripheral blood. These receptors all come from a human donor in a cohort sampled during active COVID-19. Each CDR3 is given with its conserved first and last residue. A D gene is named only where the DNA matches it firmly. For some rows the clone size is stated as once, few or many, or as a class when expanded; others skip it.

J gene: TRBJ1-6
clone size: .
V gene: TRBV5-4
D gene: .
CDR3 DNA: TGTGCCAGCAGCTTGGAGCAGGGTTTCTATAATTCACCCCTCCACTTT
CDR3 protein: CASSLEQGFYNSPLHF

J gene: TRBJ2-7
clone size: .
V gene: TRBV5-5
D gene: .
CDR3 DNA: TGTGCCAGCAGCCCGGGTGGGGGGGGCCCCCTCTACGAGCAGTACTTC
CDR3 protein: CASSPGGGGPLYEQYF

J gene: TRBJ2-5
clone size: .
V gene: TRBV11-2
D gene: .
CDR3 DNA: TGTGCCAGCAGCCTGTCGGGTTCCCAAGAGACCCAGTACTTC
CDR3 protein: CASSLSGSQETQYF

J gene: TRBJ1-4
clone size: once
V gene: TRBV13
D gene: .
CDR3 DNA: TGTGCCAGCAGCCCGAAAGGGGGAAAACTGTTTTTT
CDR3 protein: CASSPKGGKLFF

J gene: TRBJ1-6
clone size: .
V gene: TRBV5-4
D gene: .
CDR3 DNA: TGTGCCAGCAGCTTGGTTTACAGTGGGAATTCACCCCTCCACTTT
CDR3 protein: CASSLVYSGNSPLHF

J gene: TRBJ2-7
clone size: .
V gene: TRBV6-5
D gene: .
CDR3 DNA: TGTGCCAGCAGTATCGTGGGACAAACCTACGAGCAGTACTTC
CDR3 protein: CASSIVGQTYEQYF

J gene: TRBJ2-7
clone size: .
V gene: TRBV4-1
D gene: .
CDR3 DNA: TGCGCCAGCAGCCTACTATCGGCAGGGTCCTACGAGCAGTACTTC
CDR3 protein: CASSLLSAGSYEQYF

J gene: TRBJ1-3
clone size: .
V gene: TRBV7-9
D gene: .
CDR3 DNA: TGTGCCAGCAGCTTAGTTTGGGGGGAAGCTGGAAACACCATATATTTT
CDR3 protein: CASSLVWGEAGNTIYF

J gene: TRBJ1-1
clone size: .
V gene: TRBV6-2/TRBV6-3
D gene: TRBD1
CDR3 DNA: TGTGCCAGCAGTTACAATCGCGAGACAGGGGGCGCCTCAGCTTTCTTT
CDR3 protein: CASSYNRETGGASAFF

J gene: TRBJ2-7
clone size: .
V gene: TRBV6-5
D gene: .
CDR3 DNA: TGTGCCAGCAGTTATGTCGCGGTAGCGGCCACCTACGAGCAGTACTTC
CDR3 protein: CASSYVAVAATYEQYF

J gene: TRBJ2-5
clone size: .
V gene: TRBV24-1
D gene: TRBD1
CDR3 DNA: TGTGCCACCAGTGATGGGGGACAGTGGTACCAAGAGACCCAGTACTTC
CDR3 protein: CATSDGGQWYQETQYF

J gene: TRBJ2-7
clone size: .
V gene: TRBV7-2
D gene: TRBD2
CDR3 DNA: TGTGCCAGCAGCCCCCGGGGACTAGCGACACCCTACGAGCAGTACTTC
CDR3 protein: CASSPRGLATPYEQYF

J gene: TRBJ2-2
clone size: .
V gene: TRBV29-1
D gene: .
CDR3 DNA: TGCAGCGCCGGGGGGACAGGCACCGGGGAGCTGTTTTTT
CDR3 protein: CSAGGTGTGELFF

J gene: TRBJ1-3
clone size: .
V gene: TRBV2
D gene: .
CDR3 DNA: TGTGCCAGCAGGGGGGGGAGTTACTCTGGAAACACCATATATTTT
CDR3 protein: CASRGGSYSGNTIYF

J gene: TRBJ2-5
clone size: .
V gene: TRBV7-2
D gene: TRBD1
CDR3 DNA: TGTGCCAGCAGCGCCCCCGGACAGGCTCAAAGGACCCAGTACTTC
CDR3 protein: CASSAPGQAQRTQYF

J gene: TRBJ2-7
clone size: .
V gene: TRBV29-1
D gene: .
CDR3 DNA: TGCAGCGTTCAAGCTGTCGGGTCCCCTCGGGACGAGCAGTACTTC
CDR3 protein: CSVQAVGSPRDEQYF

J gene: TRBJ1-3
clone size: .
V gene: TRBV3-1/TRBV3-2
D gene: .
CDR3 DNA: TGTGCCAGCAGACTCTCGAGCTCTGGAAACACCATATATTTT
CDR3 protein: CASRLSSSGNTIYF

J gene: TRBJ2-7
clone size: .
V gene: TRBV3-1/TRBV3-2
D gene: TRBD1
CDR3 DNA: TGTGCCAGCAGCCAAACCTGGACAGGTCCCTACGAGCAGTACTTC
CDR3 protein: CASSQTWTGPYEQYF

J gene: TRBJ2-3
clone size: .
V gene: TRBV12-3/TRBV12-4
D gene: .
CDR3 DNA: TGTGCCAGCAGCCCAACTACTGATACGCAGTATTTT
CDR3 protein: CASSPTTDTQYF

J gene: TRBJ1-2
clone size: medium-sized
V gene: TRBV6-2/TRBV6-3
D gene: TRBD1
CDR3 DNA: TGTGCCAGCAGTTCTCCACCCAGGACAGGGGGCTATGGCTACACCTTC
CDR3 protein: CASSSPPRTGGYGYTF

J gene: TRBJ1-6
clone size: .
V gene: TRBV14
D gene: .
CDR3 DNA: TGTGCCAGCAGCCTAAGGGTATCAGGGGTAAATTCACCCCTCCACTTT
CDR3 protein: CASSLRVSGVNSPLHF

J gene: TRBJ1-1
clone size: .
V gene: TRBV5-4
D gene: TRBD1
CDR3 DNA: TGTGCCAGCAGCCAAAAGACAGGGATGTTGAACACTGAAGCTTTCTTT
CDR3 protein: CASSQKTGMLNTEAFF

J gene: TRBJ2-1
clone size: .
V gene: TRBV7-9
D gene: .
CDR3 DNA: TGTGCCAGCAGCTTAGCTGGGGGGGGCGATGAGCAGTTCTTC
CDR3 protein: CASSLAGGGDEQFF

J gene: TRBJ2-3
clone size: .
V gene: TRBV19
D gene: .
CDR3 DNA: TGTGCCAGTAGCCGCTCCCTAGCTCGCACAGATACGCAGTATTTT
CDR3 protein: CASSRSLARTDTQYF

J gene: TRBJ2-7
clone size: .
V gene: TRBV7-2
D gene: TRBD2
CDR3 DNA: TGTGCCAGCAGGCTCTCAGCGGGGGGAGGGGAGCAGTACTTC
CDR3 protein: CASRLSAGGGEQYF

J gene: TRBJ1-1
clone size: .
V gene: TRBV3-1/TRBV3-2
D gene: .
CDR3 DNA: TGTGCCAGCAGACGAGGGATTGAAGCTTTCTTT
CDR3 protein: CASRRGIEAFF

J gene: TRBJ1-6
clone size: .
V gene: TRBV6-5
D gene: .
CDR3 DNA: TGTGCCGTAGATCCCGGGACTCCGGTTACACCCCTCCACTTT
CDR3 protein: CAVDPGTPVTPLHF

J gene: TRBJ1-1
clone size: .
V gene: TRBV6-1
D gene: .
CDR3 DNA: TGTGCCAGCAGTGAGAATGGAGGGGTGAACACTGAAGCTTTCTTT
CDR3 protein: CASSENGGVNTEAFF

J gene: TRBJ2-6
clone size: .
V gene: TRBV5-1
D gene: .
CDR3 DNA: TGCGCCAGCAGCTTGGCCGACAGTTCCTCTGGGGCCAACGTCCTGACTTTC
CDR3 protein: CASSLADSSSGANVLTF

J gene: TRBJ1-5
clone size: .
V gene: TRBV7-2
D gene: .
CDR3 DNA: TGTGCCAGCAGCTCGGATCGAGGTTCTCAGCCCCAGCATTTT
CDR3 protein: CASSSDRGSQPQHF

J gene: TRBJ1-5
clone size: .
V gene: TRBV4-1
D gene: .
CDR3 DNA: TGCGCCAGCAGCCAAGATCCCTCTCAGCCCCAGCATTTT
CDR3 protein: CASSQDPSQPQHF

J gene: TRBJ1-4
clone size: .
V gene: TRBV10-3
D gene: .
CDR3 DNA: TGTGCCATCAGACAGGGAAGAGGGGATGAAAAACTGTTTTTT
CDR3 protein: CAIRQGRGDEKLFF

J gene: TRBJ1-5
clone size: .
V gene: TRBV6-5
D gene: .
CDR3 DNA: TGTGCCAGCAGTCTGACGGGGGACCAGCCCCAGCATTTT
CDR3 protein: CASSLTGDQPQHF

J gene: TRBJ2-1
clone size: once
V gene: TRBV7-3
D gene: .
CDR3 DNA: TGTGCCAGCAGCTTAAGTCGGGGAACTTACAATGAGCAGTTCTTC
CDR3 protein: CASSLSRGTYNEQFF

J gene: TRBJ1-1
clone size: .
V gene: TRBV11-2
D gene: .
CDR3 DNA: TGTGCCAGCAGCGGAATGCGGGGAACGAGCACTGAAGCTTTCTTT
CDR3 protein: CASSGMRGTSTEAFF

J gene: TRBJ1-3
clone size: .
V gene: TRBV7-6
D gene: TRBD1
CDR3 DNA: TGTGCCAGCAGCTTAACGGGACAGACCCTCTCTGGAAACACCATATATTTT
CDR3 protein: CASSLTGQTLSGNTIYF

J gene: TRBJ1-1
clone size: .
V gene: TRBV6-5
D gene: TRBD1
CDR3 DNA: TGTGCCAGCAGTTGGACAGGGCAGAACACTGAAGCTTTCTTT
CDR3 protein: CASSWTGQNTEAFF

J gene: TRBJ2-1
clone size: once
V gene: TRBV5-1
D gene: TRBD2
CDR3 DNA: TGCGCCAGCAGTTTGCCTAGCGGGGGGAAGAATGAGCAGTTCTTC
CDR3 protein: CASSLPSGGKNEQFF

J gene: TRBJ2-4
clone size: once
V gene: TRBV5-4
D gene: TRBD2
CDR3 DNA: TGTGCCAGCAGCCCGGGGGGAGCCAAAAACATTCAGTACTTC
CDR3 protein: CASSPGGAKNIQYF

J gene: TRBJ1-5
clone size: few
V gene: TRBV30
D gene: .
CDR3 DNA: TGTGCCTGGCGCCTAACCGGGGCGGGGAATCAGCCCCAGCATTTT
CDR3 protein: CAWRLTGAGNQPQHF

J gene: TRBJ2-6
clone size: .
V gene: TRBV19
D gene: .
CDR3 DNA: TGTGCCAGTAGTATTCGGGGGTCAGGCTCTGGGGCCAACGTCCTGACTTTC
CDR3 protein: CASSIRGSGSGANVLTF

J gene: TRBJ2-7
clone size: .
V gene: TRBV29-1
D gene: TRBD2
CDR3 DNA: TGCAGCGTTTTCGCGGGGGGTGAGCAGTACTTC
CDR3 protein: CSVFAGGEQYF

J gene: TRBJ2-7
clone size: .
V gene: TRBV5-1
D gene: TRBD1
CDR3 DNA: TGCGCCAGCAGCTTGGCTGGGACAGGGGGGTACGAGCAGTACTTC
CDR3 protein: CASSLAGTGGYEQYF

J gene: TRBJ1-1
clone size: once
V gene: TRBV3-1/TRBV3-2
D gene: .
CDR3 DNA: TGTGCCAGCAGCCAAGATCACTCCGGGAACACTGAAGCTTTCTTT
CDR3 protein: CASSQDHSGNTEAFF

J gene: TRBJ2-2
clone size: .
V gene: TRBV24-1
D gene: .
CDR3 DNA: TGTGCCACCAGTGCTCACACCGGGGAGCTGTTTTTT
CDR3 protein: CATSAHTGELFF

J gene: TRBJ2-2
clone size: .
V gene: TRBV5-1
D gene: .
CDR3 DNA: TGCGCCAGCAGCTTGAACCTAGGAGGGGAGCTGTTTTTT
CDR3 protein: CASSLNLGGELFF

J gene: TRBJ1-6
clone size: .
V gene: TRBV6-5
D gene: .
CDR3 DNA: TGTGCCACCCTGCGGGCGGTTCTAGATAATTCACCCCTCCACTTT
CDR3 protein: CATLRAVLDNSPLHF

J gene: TRBJ1-1
clone size: .
V gene: TRBV18
D gene: .
CDR3 DNA: TGTGCCAGCTCACCACCAGGGGGAGGGAGCACTGAAGCTTTCTTT
CDR3 protein: CASSPPGGGSTEAFF